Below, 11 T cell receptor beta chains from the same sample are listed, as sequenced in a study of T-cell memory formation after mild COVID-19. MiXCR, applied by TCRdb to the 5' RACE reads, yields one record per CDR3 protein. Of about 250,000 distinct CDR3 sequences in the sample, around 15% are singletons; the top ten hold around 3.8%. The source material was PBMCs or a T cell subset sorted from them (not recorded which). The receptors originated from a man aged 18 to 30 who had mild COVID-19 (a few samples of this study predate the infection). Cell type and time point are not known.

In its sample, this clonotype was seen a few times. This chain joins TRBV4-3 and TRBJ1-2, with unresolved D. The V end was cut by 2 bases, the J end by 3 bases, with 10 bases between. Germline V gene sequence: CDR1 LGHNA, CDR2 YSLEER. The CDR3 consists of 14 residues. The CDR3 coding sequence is TGCGCCAGCAGCCAACGATGGGCCGACTATGGCTACACCTTC. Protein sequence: CASSQRWADYGYTF.

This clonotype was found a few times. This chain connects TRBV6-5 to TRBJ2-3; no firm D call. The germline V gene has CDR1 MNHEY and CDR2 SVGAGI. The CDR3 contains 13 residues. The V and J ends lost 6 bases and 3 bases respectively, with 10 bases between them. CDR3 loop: CASRPDGTDTQYF. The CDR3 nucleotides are TGTGCCAGCAGACCGGACGGTACAGATACGCAGTATTTT.

CDR3 residues: CASTMGRNYGYTF. The DNA of the CDR3 is TGTGCCAGCACCATGGGTCGTAACTATGGCTACACCTTC. The rearrangement joins TRBV6-5 to TRBJ1-2; D gene unclear. V lost 7 bases to trimming and J lost 1 base, with 10 bases between them. Germline values: CDR1 MNHEY, CDR2 SVGAGI. The CDR3 contains 13 residues.

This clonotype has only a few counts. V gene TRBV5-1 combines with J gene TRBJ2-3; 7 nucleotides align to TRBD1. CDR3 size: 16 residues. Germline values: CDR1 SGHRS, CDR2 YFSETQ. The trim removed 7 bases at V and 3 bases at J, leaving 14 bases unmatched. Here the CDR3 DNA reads TGCGCCAGCTACCGGAGACAGGGTTCTTCAACAGATACGCAGTATTTT. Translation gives CASYRRQGSSTDTQYF.

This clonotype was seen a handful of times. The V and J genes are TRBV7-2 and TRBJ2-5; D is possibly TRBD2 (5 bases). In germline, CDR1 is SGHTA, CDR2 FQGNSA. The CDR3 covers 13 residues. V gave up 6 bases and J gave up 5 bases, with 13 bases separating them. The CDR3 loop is CASSGKRGETQYF. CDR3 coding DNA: TGTGCCAGCAGTGGGAAGCGAGGGGAGACCCAGTACTTC. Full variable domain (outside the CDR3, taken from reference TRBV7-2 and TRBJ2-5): GAGVSQSPSNKVTEKGKDVELRCDPISGHTALYWYRQSLGQGLEFLIYFQGNSAPDKSGLPSDRFSAERTGGSVSTLTIQRTQQEDSAVYLCASSGKRGETQYFGPGTRLLVL.

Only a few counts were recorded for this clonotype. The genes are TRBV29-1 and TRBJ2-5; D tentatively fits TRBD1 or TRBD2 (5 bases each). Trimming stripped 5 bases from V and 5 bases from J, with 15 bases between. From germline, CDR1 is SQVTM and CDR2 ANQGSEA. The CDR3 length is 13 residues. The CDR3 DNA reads TGCAGCGTTTCCCGGGGACGCAGGGAGACCCAGTACTTC. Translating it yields CSVSRGRRETQYF.

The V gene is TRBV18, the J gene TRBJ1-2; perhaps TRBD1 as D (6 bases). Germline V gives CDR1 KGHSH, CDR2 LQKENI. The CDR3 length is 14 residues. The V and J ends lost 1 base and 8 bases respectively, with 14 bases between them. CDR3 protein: CASSPQGGPGGYTF. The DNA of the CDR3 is TGTGCCAGCTCACCACAGGGGGGCCCCGGCGGCTACACCTTC.

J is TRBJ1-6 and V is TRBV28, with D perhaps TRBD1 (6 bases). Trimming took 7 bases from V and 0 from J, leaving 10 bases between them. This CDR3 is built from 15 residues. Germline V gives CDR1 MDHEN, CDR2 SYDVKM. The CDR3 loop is CASNQGYSYNSPLHF. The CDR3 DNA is TGTGCCAGCAATCAGGGGTACTCCTATAATTCACCCCTCCACTTT. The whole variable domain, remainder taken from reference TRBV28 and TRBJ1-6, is DVKVTQSSRYLVKRTGEKVFLECVQDMDHENMFWYRQDPGLGLRLIYFSYDVKMKEKGDIPEGYSVSREKKERFSLILESASTNQTSMYLCASNQGYSYNSPLHFGNGTRLTVT.

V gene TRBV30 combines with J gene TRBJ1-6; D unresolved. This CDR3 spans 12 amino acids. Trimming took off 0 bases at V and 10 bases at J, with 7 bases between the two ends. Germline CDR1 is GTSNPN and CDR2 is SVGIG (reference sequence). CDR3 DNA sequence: TGTGCCTGGAGTGTCGAGGGCTCACCCCTCCACTTT. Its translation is CAWSVEGSPLHF.

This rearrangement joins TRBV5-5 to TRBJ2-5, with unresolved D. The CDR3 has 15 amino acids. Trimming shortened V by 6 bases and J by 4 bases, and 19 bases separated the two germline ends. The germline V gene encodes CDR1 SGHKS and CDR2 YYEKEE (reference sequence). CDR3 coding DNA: TGTGCCAGCACCTTTCCTCCTGGGCCCACAGAGACCCAGTACTTC. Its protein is CASTFPPGPTETQYF.

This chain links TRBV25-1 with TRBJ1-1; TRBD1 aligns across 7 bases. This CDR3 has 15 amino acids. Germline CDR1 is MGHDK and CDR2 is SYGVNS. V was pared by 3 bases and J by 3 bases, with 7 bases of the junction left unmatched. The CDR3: CASSEGGRGYTEAFF. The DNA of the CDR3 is TGTGCCAGCAGTGAGGGGGGCAGGGGGTACACTGAAGCTTTCTTT.